The sequence of this T cell receptor beta chain was determined in a study of shared clonotypes between healthy human individuals. The wider study: The plates for each donor numbered three CD4 naive, three CD4 memory, two CD8 naive and one CD8 memory.

This clone was recorded once. The ends were cut back, 1 base at V and 1 base at J, with 5 bases in the middle. This CDR3 has 13 amino acids. Germline V lookup: CDR1 SGHVS, CDR2 FNYEAQ. A split of CD4+ cells into CD45RA+ naive and CD45RA-negative memory subsets was performed. Each subset's genomic DNA was shared equally among a number of immunoSEQ plates. Clones were sequenced by immunoSEQ multiplex PCR, and TCRdb holds only the in-frame ones, with some missing. The repertoire includes millions of clones, 95% of them detected once, and roughly 0.13% sits in the top ten. V usage is TRBV7-6 and J usage is TRBJ2-7; no clear D gene. This TCR was recovered from a man between 18 and 29 years old in good health. Sequenced: naive CD4+ T cells sorted from blood. Indicated subset: CD45RA+ positively selected. The CDR3 loop is CASSLGASYEQYF. The CDR3 region has the DNA TGTGCCAGCAGCTTAGGAGCATCCTACGAGCAGTACTTC.